This T cell receptor beta chain was sequenced during a study of graft-versus-host responses after intestinal transplantation. The study's findings and limits: Peak circulating GvH clone levels tracked with early post-transplant HvG declines. Graft-donor T cell macrochimerism coincided with high graft-versus-host to host-versus-graft clonal ratios in allografts.

Assay used: immunoSEQ multiplex PCR; TCRdb lists only in-frame clones, some missing. The sample has approximately 90,000 clones; roughly 80% are singletons. Concerning this clone: The antigen remains undetermined.

Germline lookup yields CDR1 LNHDA and CDR2 SQIVND (reference sequence). The CDR3 consists of 13 residues. Trimming cost V 9 bases and J 5 bases, with 16 bases left between them. This rearrangement joins TRBV19 to TRBJ1-2, with D hard to call. The sample in question was unstimulated CD4+ T cells sorted from spleen or lymph node cells, obtained before intestinal transplant. This receptor was taken from a human donor who received an intestinal transplant. The CDR3 DNA reads TGTGCCAGCACTAGGGTCGGGATTTATGGCTACACCTTC. This gives the protein CASTRVGIYGYTF.